The 5 T cell receptor beta chains below come from one sample, sequenced in a study of blood T cells in healthy people across ages. A second roughly 6 to 11 cycle PCR used barcoded and J-beta primers. TCRdb reprocessed the 5' RACE reads with MiXCR, giving one entry per CDR3 protein. The sample lists 900,000 to 950,000 distinct CDR3 sequences, approximately 32% occurring once. The sample also formed part of further work on T cells of mothers and their children.

The specimen was blood. Source of these receptors: a woman between 40 and 55 years old in good health.

This clonotype was counted a few times. CDR3 bases: TGTGCCAGCAGCGCAGACAGGGGGCCAAGTCGAGCTAACTATGGCTACACCTTC. Translating gives CASSADRGPSRANYGYTF. V gene TRBV7-2 combines with J gene TRBJ1-2, with 10 bases identical to TRBD1. This CDR3 contains 18 residues. Germline CDR1 is SGHTA and CDR2 is FQGNSA. With V trimmed by 5 bases and J by 0 bases, 12 bases remained unmatched. Variable domain in full (rest from reference TRBV7-2 and TRBJ1-2): GAGVSQSPSNKVTEKGKDVELRCDPISGHTALYWYRQSLGQGLEFLIYFQGNSAPDKSGLPSDRFSAERTGGSVSTLTIQRTQQEDSAVYLCASSADRGPSRANYGYTFGSGTRLTVV.

This clonotype was recorded at least ten times. The rearrangement uses TRBV20-1 and TRBJ2-7; 10 bases line up with TRBD1. Trimming cost V 5 bases and J 6 bases; bases outside gene matches: 4. Germline V gene lookup returns CDR1 DFQATT and CDR2 SNEGSKA (reference sequence). CDR3 length equals 12 residues. The CDR3 is CSAWGTGVEQYF. CDR3 nucleotide sequence: TGCAGTGCTTGGGGGACAGGGGTCGAGCAGTACTTC.

On this clonotype: A clone one base away is much larger, so this may be a read error. CDR3 region: CSARDGAGGCNEQFF. The CDR3 region has the DNA TGCAGTGCTAGAGATGGAGCGGGGGGTTGCAATGAGCAGTTCTTC. The V gene is TRBV20-1, the J gene TRBJ2-1; 9 nucleotides match TRBD2. Germline-derived CDR1 and CDR2 are DFQATT and SNEGSKA (reference sequence). This CDR3 is 15 amino acids long. The junction had 6 bases not matched to a gene; V was cut back by 0 bases and J by 6 bases.

This clonotype was counted a few times. This chain uses TRBV27 with TRBJ2-1; weak D call: TRBD2 (6 bases). Deletions cut 6 bases from V and 9 bases from J, with 12 bases between. The CDR3 spans 12 residues. Germline CDR1 reads MNHEY; CDR2 reads SMNVEV (reference sequence). CDR3 nucleotide sequence: TGTGCCAGCAGCCCGGGGGTGATTGAGCAGTTCTTC. As protein: CASSPGVIEQFF.

The chain links TRBV29-1 to TRBJ1-2; the D gene is possibly TRBD1 (6 bases). The CDR3 sequence is 12 residues long. The germline CDR1 and CDR2 sequences are SQVTM and ANQGSEA. V was shortened by 3 bases and J by 5 bases, with 10 bases between the two germline ends. In DNA, the CDR3 is TGCAGCGTTGACCTAAGGGGGTATGGCTACACCTTC. Its protein is CSVDLRGYGYTF.